This is a list of T cell receptor beta chains from one sample in a study of cytomegalovirus exposure and HLA in healthy donors. Produced via immunoSEQ multiplex PCR; TCRdb's table is partial and in-frame only. Of roughly 190,000 clones detected, 79% appear once; the ten largest clones hold under 2%. Material for sequencing was PBMCs. All receptors derive from a girl aged 10 to 17 in good health and CMV-seropositive. Both conserved end residues are part of each CDR3. D genes are given only for firm matches. Clone size is stated in some rows and not others, as once, few, many or a class when expanded.

clone size	CDR3 length	D gene	J gene	V gene	CDR3 DNA	CDR3 protein
NA	15	NA	TRBJ2-2	TRBV9	TGTGCCAGCAGCGTATTCGGGGGAACCCCCGGGGAGCTGTTTTTT	CASSVFGGTPGELFF
once	14	TRBD1	TRBJ1-1	TRBV29-1	TGCACCATATCCACTGGAACAGGGGCCACTGAAGCTTTCTTT	CTISTGTGATEAFF
few	13	NA	TRBJ1-5	TRBV29-1	TGCAGCGTTGTGGGGGCTCCGGATCAGCCCCAGCATTTT	CSVVGAPDQPQHF
NA	16	TRBD2	TRBJ2-3	TRBV6-4	TGTGCCAGCAGTAGGACTAGCGGGGGACGCACAGATACGCAGTATTTT	CASSRTSGGRTDTQYF
once	17	NA	TRBJ1-6	TRBV18	TGTGCCAGCTCACCCGTATTAGGGAGCTCCTATAATTCACCCCTCCACTTT	CASSPVLGSSYNSPLHF
few	14	NA	TRBJ2-7	TRBV14	TGTGCCAGCAGCCGACTCGAGACGAACTACGAGCAGTACTTC	CASSRLETNYEQYF
NA	15	NA	TRBJ1-2	TRBV30	TGTGCCTGGAGACCGTCCGGAACAGGCCACTATGGCTACACCTTC	CAWRPSGTGHYGYTF
NA	12	NA	TRBJ1-2	TRBV7-2	TGTGCCAGCAGCCCATCTAGTTATGGCTACACCTTC	CASSPSSYGYTF
NA	15	NA	TRBJ2-7	TRBV15	TGTGCCACCAGCGATGGCGGATCCAGCTCCTACGAGCAGTACTTC	CATSDGGSSSYEQYF
NA	14	NA	TRBJ2-7	TRBV29-1	TGCAGCGTTGTCTTCCCGACAGAACTCTACGAGCAGTACTTC	CSVVFPTELYEQYF
NA	15	NA	TRBJ2-1	TRBV6-1	TGTGCCAGCAGTGAGTCCAGGCAATCCTACAATGAGCAGTTCTTC	CASSESRQSYNEQFF
NA	14	NA	TRBJ2-1	TRBV25-1	TGTGCCAGCAGTTTACCGAGCTCCTACAATGAGCAGTTCTTC	CASSLPSSYNEQFF
NA	15	NA	TRBJ2-5	TRBV4-3	TGCGCCAGCAGCCAAGATTCGGGGGATGGAGAGACCCAGTACTTC	CASSQDSGDGETQYF
NA	17	TRBD2	TRBJ2-2	TRBV4-1	TGCGCCAGCAGCCGAGGACTAGCGGGGGTTGTCGCCGGGGAGCTGTTTTTT	CASSRGLAGVVAGELFF
NA	14	TRBD1	TRBJ1-2	TRBV6-5	TGTGCCAGCAGACCAGACAGGGGGGGGTATGGCTACACCTTC	CASRPDRGGYGYTF
NA	14	TRBD2	TRBJ2-3	TRBV9	TGTGCCAGCAGCAGAGCGGGGGGGGGAGATACGCAGTATTTT	CASSRAGGGDTQYF
NA	20	NA	TRBJ2-2	TRBV9	TGTGCCAGCAGCGTAGATACAGGGGGCGATATAGCGGGGTTCACCGGGGAGCTGTTTTTT	CASSVDTGGDIAGFTGELFF
NA	18	NA	TRBJ1-3	TRBV4-2	TGTGCCAGCAGCCAAGTCTTAGGCAGGTCGGACTCTGGAAACACCATATATTTT	CASSQVLGRSDSGNTIYF
NA	14	NA	TRBJ1-5	TRBV6-5	TGTGCCAGCAGTGCTACAGCTAGCAATCAGCCCCAGCATTTT	CASSATASNQPQHF
NA	13	TRBD1	TRBJ1-1	TRBV6-1	TGTGCCAGCAGTGGGACAGGGGGGACTGAAGCTTTCTTT	CASSGTGGTEAFF
NA	14	TRBD1	TRBJ1-3	TRBV9	TGTGCCAGCAGCGCGACAGGGTCTGGAAACACCATATATTTT	CASSATGSGNTIYF
NA	16	NA	TRBJ2-1	TRBV5-1	TGCGCCAGCAGCTTGACCGGGGGGCCGTTTAGCGTTGAGCAGTTCTTC	CASSLTGGPFSVEQFF
NA	14	NA	TRBJ2-1	TRBV19	TGTGCCAGGTCTCAGGCCCTTTCCTACAATGAGCAGTTCTTC	CARSQALSYNEQFF
NA	13	NA	TRBJ2-2	TRBV2	TGTGCCAGCAGTGAAGGGGGGGCCGGGGAGCTGTTTTTT	CASSEGGAGELFF
NA	14	NA	TRBJ2-3	TRBV7-9	TGTGCCAGCAGCCCCCCCCCTTCCTCAGATACGCAGTATTTT	CASSPPPSSDTQYF
few	13	NA	TRBJ1-5	TRBV6-6	TGTGCCAGCAGCACAGGGACCTATCAGCCCCAGCATTTT	CASSTGTYQPQHF
NA	15	NA	TRBJ2-2	TRBV7-7	TGTGCCAGCACACAGGGCGTTTCAAACACCGGGGAGCTGTTTTTT	CASTQGVSNTGELFF
NA	16	TRBD1	TRBJ2-7	TRBV7-9	TGTTCCAGCAGCTCCACCCGGGACAGGGTGATGGACGAGCAGTACTTC	CSSSSTRDRVMDEQYF
NA	14	TRBD1	TRBJ1-2	TRBV27	TGTGCCAGCAGTTTAAGGTTGAAGGGGGCTGGCTACACCTTC	CASSLRLKGAGYTF
NA	15	TRBD2	TRBJ2-1	TRBV5-1	TGCGCCAGCAATAGTCAGACTAGCGGGGGGAATGAGCAGTTCTTC	CASNSQTSGGNEQFF
once	15	TRBD1	TRBJ2-3	TRBV2	TGTGCCAGCACTCCAACAGGGGCTCAGAGGGATACGCAGTATTTT	CASTPTGAQRDTQYF
few	15	TRBD1	TRBJ2-2	TRBV7-9	TGTGCCAGCAGCTACGAGGACAGGGCCACCGGGGAGCTGTTTTTT	CASSYEDRATGELFF
once	17	NA	TRBJ1-4	TRBV7-9	TGTGCCAGCAGCCCCGCCCCTACCCGGCGGAACAATGAAAAACTGTTTTTT	CASSPAPTRRNNEKLFF
NA	14	NA	TRBJ2-5	TRBV6-5	TGTGCCAGCAGTTATTCGTCCCTCCAAGAGACCCAGTACTTC	CASSYSSLQETQYF
NA	14	TRBD1	TRBJ2-5	TRBV7-9	TGTGCCAGCAGCTCGCGGGACAGGGAAGAGACCCAGTACTTC	CASSSRDREETQYF
NA	15	TRBD1	TRBJ1-4	TRBV29-1	TGCAGCGTTTCGTCCCGGCAGGGGGCCGGGGAAAAACTGTTTTTT	CSVSSRQGAGEKLFF
NA	16	NA	TRBJ1-3	TRBV12-5	TGTGCTAGTGGTCCGCGGGTCGGCCTTACGGGAAACACCATATATTTT	CASGPRVGLTGNTIYF
NA	17	TRBD2	TRBJ2-5	TRBV7-8	TGTGCCAGCAGCTTAGAGCTAGCGGGGGACCAACAAGAGACCCAGTACTTC	CASSLELAGDQQETQYF
NA	12	NA	TRBJ1-1	TRBV6-5	TGTGCCAGCATCGGGGTGAACACTGAAGCTTTCTTT	CASIGVNTEAFF
NA	12	NA	TRBJ1-1	TRBV2	TGTGCCAGCAGGGGGGGGGCGAATGAAGCTTTCTTT	CASRGGANEAFF
NA	15	TRBD1	TRBJ2-7	TRBV5-4	TGTGCCAGCAGCTTTGGGACAGGGGGCTTCTACGAGCAGTACTTC	CASSFGTGGFYEQYF
NA	16	NA	TRBJ1-1	TRBV11-2	TGTGCCAGCAGCTTAGATCCCTGGGGGGGGAACACTGAAGCTTTCTTT	CASSLDPWGGNTEAFF
NA	14	NA	TRBJ1-1	TRBV30	TGTGCCTGGAGTCCGGGGAGAGGGAACACTGAAGCTTTCTTT	CAWSPGRGNTEAFF
NA	13	NA	TRBJ2-1	TRBV4-3	TGCGCCAGCAGCCAAGCTTACGGTTTGGAGCAGTTCTTC	CASSQAYGLEQFF
NA	11	TRBD1	TRBJ1-4	TRBV2	TGTGCCAGCAGCGACCCGGGACAGCCACTTTTT	CASSDPGQPLF